These T cell receptor beta chains were read from a single sample in a study of T cell repertoires in cytomegalovirus infection. Using its own MiXCR run on the reads, TCRdb lists one record per CDR3 protein. This sample has about 160,000 distinct CDR3 sequences, with less than 25% found just once. The antigens these receptors bind are not known. Sequencing used CD8+ T cells from cultured PBMCs, obtained from culture after CMV antigen stimulation. The receptors originated from a human donor in good health (CMV status not recorded). Some clones in this sample may be carry-over from other donors' samples. Both conserved end residues are part of each CDR3. Fields, in order: D gene, clone size, V gene, J gene, CDR3 DNA, CDR3 protein. The D gene is left open where the match is weak. Clone size is shown for a subset of rows, as once, few, many or a class of expanded clone.

D gene: .; clone size: once; V gene: TRBV7-9; J gene: TRBJ1-1; CDR3 DNA: TGTGCCAGCAGCCCTCCCAGGGGAAGAGGCACTGAAGCTTTCTTT; CDR3 protein: CASSPPRGRGTEAFF
D gene: .; clone size: .; V gene: TRBV7-9; J gene: TRBJ2-3; CDR3 DNA: TGTGCCAGCAGCTTAGGAGAGGGCGGGGTCACAGATACGCAGTATTTT; CDR3 protein: CASSLGEGGVTDTQYF
D gene: .; clone size: .; V gene: TRBV7-6; J gene: TRBJ2-5; CDR3 DNA: TGTGCCAGCAGCCCAAGGGAGATGGAGACCCAGTACTTC; CDR3 protein: CASSPREMETQYF
D gene: TRBD1; clone size: .; V gene: TRBV4-3; J gene: TRBJ2-1; CDR3 DNA: TGCGCCAGCAGCCCCTTGGACAGGGGGCTAGGTGAGCAGTTCTTC; CDR3 protein: CASSPLDRGLGEQFF
D gene: TRBD1; clone size: .; V gene: TRBV10-3; J gene: TRBJ1-2; CDR3 DNA: TGTGCCATCAGTGAGTCGCCGACAGGGAAGGCGAGCGGCTACACCTTC; CDR3 protein: CAISESPTGKASGYTF
D gene: .; clone size: .; V gene: TRBV9; J gene: TRBJ1-6; CDR3 DNA: TGTGCCAGCAGCGAGGAGGGATTGGATTCACCCCTCCACTTT; CDR3 protein: CASSEEGLDSPLHF
D gene: TRBD1; clone size: .; V gene: TRBV6-5; J gene: TRBJ1-2; CDR3 DNA: TGTGCCAGCAGAAAAGACAGGGTCGGACGGTATGGCTACACCTTC; CDR3 protein: CASRKDRVGRYGYTF
D gene: .; clone size: .; V gene: TRBV6-2/TRBV6-3; J gene: TRBJ2-1; CDR3 DNA: TGTGCCAGCAGTTATGGAGCGTCCGTCTCCTACAATGAGCAGTTCTTC; CDR3 protein: CASSYGASVSYNEQFF
D gene: .; clone size: few; V gene: TRBV19; J gene: TRBJ2-1; CDR3 DNA: TGTGCCAGTAGTATAGGGGGAGCCTACAATGAGCAGTTCTTC; CDR3 protein: CASSIGGAYNEQFF
D gene: .; clone size: many; V gene: TRBV7-2; J gene: TRBJ2-3; CDR3 DNA: TGTGCCAGCAGCTTAGAATTGCAGGGTGCCACAGATACGCAGTATTTT; CDR3 protein: CASSLELQGATDTQYF
D gene: .; clone size: .; V gene: TRBV7-6; J gene: TRBJ2-1; CDR3 DNA: TGTGCCAGCAGCTTGTCGGGAGTCGGGCAGTTCTTC; CDR3 protein: CASSLSGVGQFF
D gene: .; clone size: .; V gene: TRBV25-1; J gene: TRBJ2-4; CDR3 DNA: TGTGCCAGCAGTGGTGAAGGAGAGGGAATAGACAACATTCAGTACTTC; CDR3 protein: CASSGEGEGIDNIQYF
D gene: .; clone size: few; V gene: TRBV12-3/TRBV12-4; J gene: TRBJ2-7; CDR3 DNA: TGTGCCAGCAGTTTTAGAGGGATCGACGAGCAGTACTTC; CDR3 protein: CASSFRGIDEQYF
D gene: .; clone size: many; V gene: TRBV7-6; J gene: TRBJ1-5; CDR3 DNA: TGTGCCAGCAGCTTGGGGAGGAGCAATCAGCCCCAGCATTTT; CDR3 protein: CASSLGRSNQPQHF
D gene: .; clone size: few; V gene: TRBV7-8; J gene: TRBJ1-2; CDR3 DNA: TGTGCCAGCACCATAGGCCAGGGTGGTCTGTACTATGGCTACACCTTC; CDR3 protein: CASTIGQGGLYYGYTF
D gene: .; clone size: .; V gene: TRBV27; J gene: TRBJ1-2; CDR3 DNA: TGTGCCAGCAGTTCCGGAGGTCTTTCCTATGGCTACACCTTC; CDR3 protein: CASSSGGLSYGYTF
D gene: .; clone size: few; V gene: TRBV15; J gene: TRBJ1-4; CDR3 DNA: TGTGCCACCAGCACCTTGGGCAGGGAAGGGGCAACTAATGAAAAACTGTTTTTT; CDR3 protein: CATSTLGREGATNEKLFF
D gene: .; clone size: .; V gene: TRBV5-1; J gene: TRBJ1-5; CDR3 DNA: TGCGCCAACAGCTTGGGGGGCAGTAGCAATCAGCCCCAGCATTTT; CDR3 protein: CANSLGGSSNQPQHF
D gene: .; clone size: .; V gene: TRBV7-2; J gene: TRBJ1-1; CDR3 DNA: TGTGCCAGCAGCTTGGGGATACAGCTGAACACTGAAGCTTTCTTT; CDR3 protein: CASSLGIQLNTEAFF